Each of the 5 T cell receptor beta chains below was sequenced from the same sample in a study of T cell responses to AZD1222 COVID-19 vaccine. TCRdb keeps only in-frame clones here, not all; method: immunoSEQ multiplex PCR. The sample gives roughly 140,000 clones, roughly nine tenths of which show up once; approximately 1.5% is in the top ten. The sequenced sample was peripheral blood, obtained on day 0 of AZD1222 vaccination. The receptors were sampled from an adult in good health.

This chain links TRBV5-4 with TRBJ2-1; no definite D call. V was cut by 0 bases and J by 7 bases, with 11 bases left in between. CDR3 size: 14 residues. Germline CDR1 and CDR2: SGHNT and YYREEE (reference sequence). CDR3: CASSLADTRNEQFF. For the CDR3, the DNA is TGTGCCAGCAGCTTGGCCGACACAAGGAATGAGCAGTTCTTC.

This clone was recorded once. This chain links TRBV5-5 with TRBJ2-7, with D possibly being TRBD1 (5 bases). Germline CDR1 reads SGHKS; CDR2 reads YYEKEE (reference sequence). V lost 0 bases and J lost 2, with 6 bases in between. This CDR3 contains 13 residues. The CDR3 region is CASSLVGPYEQYF. Written as DNA, the CDR3 is TGTGCCAGCAGCTTGGTGGGGCCCTACGAGCAGTACTTC.

The V call is TRBV12-5, the J call TRBJ1-1; tentative D call: TRBD1 (5 bases). The CDR3 extends over 15 amino acids. Trimming stripped 6 bases from V and 1 base from J, with 15 bases between. Looked up from germline, CDR1 is LGHNT and CDR2 is FRNRAP. CDR3 bases: TGTGCTAGTGGCCCCGGGGGGGAGGGGAACACTGAAGCTTTCTTT. Its translation: CASGPGGEGNTEAFF.

The CDR3 protein is CASSQEGGPNEQFF. As DNA, the CDR3 is TGTGCCAGCTCTCAAGAGGGGGGGCCTAATGAGCAGTTCTTC. This rearrangement joins TRBV18 to TRBJ2-1; perhaps TRBD2 as D (7 bases). The CDR3 loop spans 14 amino acids. V lost 6 bases, J lost 7 bases, and 16 bases lay in between. Germline lookup yields CDR1 KGHSH and CDR2 LQKENI.

The gene calls are TRBV18 and TRBJ1-1; D is uncertain. In germline, CDR1 is KGHSH, CDR2 LQKENI. The CDR3 spans 14 residues. The V end was cut by 2 bases, the J end by 11 bases, with 18 bases between. The CDR3 DNA follows: TGTGCCAGCTCACCAATAGAGACGTCCGTCGGGGCTTTCTTT. Protein product: CASSPIETSVGAFF.